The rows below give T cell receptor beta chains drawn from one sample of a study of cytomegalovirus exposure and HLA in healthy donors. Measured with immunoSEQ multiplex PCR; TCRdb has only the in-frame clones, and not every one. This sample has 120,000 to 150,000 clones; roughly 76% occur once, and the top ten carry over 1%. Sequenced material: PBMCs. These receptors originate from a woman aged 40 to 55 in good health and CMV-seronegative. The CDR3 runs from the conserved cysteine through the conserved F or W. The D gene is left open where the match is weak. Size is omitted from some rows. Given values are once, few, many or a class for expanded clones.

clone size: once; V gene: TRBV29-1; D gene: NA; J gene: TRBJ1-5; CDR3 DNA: TGCAGCGTTGGTGGGCACGATCAGCCCCAGCATTTT; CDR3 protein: CSVGGHDQPQHF
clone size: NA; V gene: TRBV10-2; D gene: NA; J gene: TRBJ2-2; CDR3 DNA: TGCGCCAGCAGTGAGGCTGGAGGGCGGTTCACCGGGGAGCTGTTTTTT; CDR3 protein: CASSEAGGRFTGELFF
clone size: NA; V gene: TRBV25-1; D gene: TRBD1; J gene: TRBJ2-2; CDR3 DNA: TGTGCCAGCAAAGGACAGGGCTCGAACACCGGGGAGCTGTTTTTT; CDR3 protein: CASKGQGSNTGELFF
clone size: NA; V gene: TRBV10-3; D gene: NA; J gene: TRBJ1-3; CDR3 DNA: TGTGCCACCTGGGGGGGGGACTCTGGAAACACCATATATTTT; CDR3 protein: CATWGGDSGNTIYF
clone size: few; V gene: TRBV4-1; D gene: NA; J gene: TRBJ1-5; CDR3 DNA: TGCGCCAGCAGCCAATCAGGGGGCAATCAGCCCCAGCATTTT; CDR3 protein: CASSQSGGNQPQHF
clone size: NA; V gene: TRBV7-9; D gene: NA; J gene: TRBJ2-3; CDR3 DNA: TGTGCCAGCAGCTTATTTGGGGCGGATACGCAGTATTTT; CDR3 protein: CASSLFGADTQYF
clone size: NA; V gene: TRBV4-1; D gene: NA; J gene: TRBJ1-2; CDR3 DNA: TGCGCCAGCAGCCAAGAAGGGGCAGGTCCCATGGGGGGCTACACCTTC; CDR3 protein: CASSQEGAGPMGGYTF
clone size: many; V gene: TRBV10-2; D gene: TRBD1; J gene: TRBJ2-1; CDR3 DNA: TGCGCCAGCAGTGAAAGGGGGCTGTCCTACAATGAGCAGTTCTTC; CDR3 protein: CASSERGLSYNEQFF
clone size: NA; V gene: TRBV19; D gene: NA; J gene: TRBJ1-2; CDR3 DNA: TGTGCCAGTAGCCTGGGACAAGGTGGCTACACCTTC; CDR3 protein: CASSLGQGGYTF
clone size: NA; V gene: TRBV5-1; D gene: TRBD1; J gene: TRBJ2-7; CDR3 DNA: TGCGCCAGCAGCTTGGAACAGGGGGTTTACGAGCAGTACTTC; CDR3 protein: CASSLEQGVYEQYF
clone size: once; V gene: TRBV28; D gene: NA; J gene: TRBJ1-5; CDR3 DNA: TGTGCCAGCAGGGCTTGGGGCAGGGGCAATCAGCCCCAGCATTTT; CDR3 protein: CASRAWGRGNQPQHF
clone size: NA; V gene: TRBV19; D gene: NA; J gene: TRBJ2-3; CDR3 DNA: TGTGCCAGTAGCCTCCCTGGAGGTGCAGATACGCAGTATTTT; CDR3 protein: CASSLPGGADTQYF
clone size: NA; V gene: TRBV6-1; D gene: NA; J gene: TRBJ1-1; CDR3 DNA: TGTGCCAGCAGTGTTTCAGACACTGAAGCTTTCTTT; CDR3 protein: CASSVSDTEAFF
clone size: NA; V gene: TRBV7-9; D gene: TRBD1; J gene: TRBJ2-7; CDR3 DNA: TGTGCCAGCAGCTTAGCCCAGACAGGGGAGCAGTACTTC; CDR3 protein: CASSLAQTGEQYF
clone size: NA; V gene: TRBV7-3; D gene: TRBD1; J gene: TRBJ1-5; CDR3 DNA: TGTGCCAGCAGCCACAGGGGTAGCAATCAGCCCCAGCATTTT; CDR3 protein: CASSHRGSNQPQHF
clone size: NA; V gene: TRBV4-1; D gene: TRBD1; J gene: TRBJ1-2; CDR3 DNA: TGCGCCAGCAGCCCTGGGACAGGGGGTAACTATGGCTACACCTTC; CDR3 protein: CASSPGTGGNYGYTF
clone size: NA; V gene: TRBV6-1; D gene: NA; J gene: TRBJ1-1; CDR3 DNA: TGTGCCAGCAGTGGAAGGAGGGCGCGGGACACTGAAGCTTTCTTT; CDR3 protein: CASSGRRARDTEAFF
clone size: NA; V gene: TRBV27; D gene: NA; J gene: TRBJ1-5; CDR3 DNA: TGTGCCAGCAGTGACCAGGGATTCAACCAGCCCCAGCATTTT; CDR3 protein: CASSDQGFNQPQHF
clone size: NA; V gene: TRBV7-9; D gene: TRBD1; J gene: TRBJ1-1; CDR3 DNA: TGTGCCAGCAGCTTCGACAGGGTGAACACTGAAGCTTTCTTT; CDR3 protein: CASSFDRVNTEAFF
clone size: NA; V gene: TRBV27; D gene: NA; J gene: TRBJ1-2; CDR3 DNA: TGTGCCAGCAGTTTAGACAGAGCTAACTATGGCTACACCTTC; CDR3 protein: CASSLDRANYGYTF